Below, 17 T cell receptor beta chains from the same sample are listed, as sequenced in a study of blood T cell repertoires in COVID-19. Profiling relied on immunoSEQ multiplex PCR, and the TCRdb table lists in-frame clones only, not all of them. The table lists 250,000 to 350,000 clones, 75% to 90% of them singletons, with approximately 2.2% in the top ten. The specimen sequenced was peripheral blood. These TCRs come from a man between 18 and 29 years old with active or convalescent COVID-19.

The chain combines TRBV18 with TRBJ2-1; D is ambiguous. Germline CDR1 is KGHSH and CDR2 is LQKENI. The CDR3 sequence is 12 residues long. The ends were cut back, 2 bases at V and 5 bases at J, with 4 bases in the middle. The CDR3 coding sequence is TGTGCCAGCTCACCAGAGAACAATGAGCAGTTCTTC. Amino acid sequence: CASSPENNEQFF.

The chain combines TRBV19 with TRBJ1-2, with D perhaps matching TRBD1 (5 bases). The length of the CDR3 is 12 residues. Trimming shortened V by 7 bases and J by 7 bases, and 13 bases separated the two germline ends. Per the germline V gene, CDR1 is LNHDA and CDR2 is SQIVND (reference sequence). CDR3 nucleotides: TGTGCCAGTACCAGGGAGGAACGTGGCTACACCTTC. Translation: CASTREERGYTF.

The chain employs TRBV19 and TRBJ1-1; 9 bases align to TRBD1. V lost 6 bases, J lost 9 bases, and 14 bases stayed unmatched. The CDR3 is 15 amino acids. CDR1 and CDR2 (germline): LNHDA, SQIVND (reference sequence). CDR3 in DNA: TGTGCCAGTAGAGGGAAACAGGGGGCGCAAAATCAAGCTTTCTTT. As protein: CASRGKQGAQNQAFF.

This chain uses TRBV7-2 with TRBJ2-3, with 8 bases aligning to TRBD2. Germline CDR1 and CDR2: SGHTA and FQGNSA. This CDR3 contains 18 residues. The V segment lost 4 bases and the J segment 5 bases; nucleotides outside the gene matches: 17. CDR3 in amino acids: CASSSSSSPGGLKDTQYF. DNA of the CDR3: TGTGCCAGCAGCTCATCGTCTTCCCCGGGGGGGCTTAAAGATACGCAGTATTTT.

The chain uses TRBV6-2 or TRBV6-3 and TRBJ1-1; D is unclear. Germline V gives CDR1 MNHEY, CDR2 SVGEGT. Between the trimmed V and J ends, which lost 2 bases and 7 bases, there was a span of 5 bases. CDR3 length: 11 residues. The CDR3 spells CASSYVLEAFF. The CDR3 region has the DNA TGTGCCAGCAGTTACGTACTTGAAGCTTTCTTT.

The rearrangement joins TRBV6-2 or TRBV6-3 to TRBJ1-2, with a tentative D call TRBD1 (5 bases). Germline CDR1 reads MNHEY; CDR2 reads SVGEGT. V dropped 2 bases and J dropped 8 bases, with 15 bases sitting between them. The CDR3 spans 14 residues. CDR3 residues: CASSYHPGGEGYTF. CDR3 coding DNA: TGTGCCAGCAGTTACCACCCGGGGGGTGAAGGCTACACCTTC.

This chain links TRBV27 with TRBJ1-1; 7 positions agree with TRBD1. V lost 0 bases, J lost 3 bases, and 7 bases stayed unmatched. The V gene's germline CDR1 is MNHEY and CDR2 SMNVEV (reference sequence). The CDR3 runs 16 residues. Written as DNA, the CDR3 is TGTGCCAGCAGTTTATCGATAGGGGGCCTGGACACTGAAGCTTTCTTT. Translated, it gives CASSLSIGGLDTEAFF.

The genes are TRBV24-1 and TRBJ2-1, with TRBD2 identical over 12 bases. The CDR3 extends over 15 amino acids. V lost 5 bases and J lost 7; bases outside the gene matches: 5. Germline CDR1 is KGHDR and CDR2 is SFDVKD. DNA for the CDR3: TGTGCCACCAGTGCGACTAGCGGGAGTCTGAATGAGCAGTTCTTC. It is translated as CATSATSGSLNEQFF.

This chain connects TRBV6-6 to TRBJ2-7; 7 nucleotides align to TRBD1. The junction had 10 bases not matched to a gene; V was cut back by 6 bases and J by 2 bases. This CDR3 contains 15 residues. The germline gives CDR1 MNHNY, CDR2 SVGAGI (reference sequence). This chain's CDR3 is CASSFPGGGTYEQYF. The CDR3 coding sequence is TGTGCCAGCAGCTTCCCAGGGGGTGGGACCTACGAGCAGTACTTC.

Here the CDR3 reads CASRNTGGTSTDTQYF. The CDR3 DNA follows: TGCGCCAGCAGAAATACGGGGGGCACTAGCACAGATACGCAGTATTTT. The chain employs TRBV5-1 and TRBJ2-3; D might be TRBD2 (7 bases). Germline V CDR1 and CDR2: SGHRS, YFSETQ. Deletions cut 5 bases from V and 0 bases from J, with 16 bases between. This CDR3 is 16 amino acids long.

J is TRBJ2-1 and V is TRBV7-8; 7 bases line up with TRBD1. V lost 0 bases to trimming and J lost 6 bases; unmatched junction nucleotides: 8. Germline-derived CDR1 and CDR2 are SGHVS and FQNEAQ. CDR3 length: 16 residues. For the CDR3, the DNA is TGTGCCAGCAGCTTAGCGAGAGGGGGCAAATTCAATGAGCAGTTCTTC. Translating it yields CASSLARGGKFNEQFF.

The rearrangement links TRBV15 to TRBJ2-1; weak D call: TRBD1 (5 bases). V was shortened by 7 bases and J by 3 bases, with 13 bases between the two germline ends. Germline V gives CDR1 LNHNV, CDR2 YYDKDF (reference sequence). This CDR3 has 14 residues. Here the CDR3 reads CATTEGQGYNEQFF. The CDR3 DNA follows: TGTGCCACCACCGAAGGACAAGGCTACAATGAGCAGTTCTTC. The full variable domain, with the rest looked up from reference TRBV15 and TRBJ2-1, is DAMVIQNPRYQVTQFGKPVTLSCSQTLNHNVMYWYQQKSSQAPKLLFHYYDKDFNNEADTPDNFQSRRPNTSFCFLDIRSPGLGDTAMYLCATTEGQGYNEQFFGPGTRLTVL.

This chain joins TRBV14 and TRBJ2-7; maybe TRBD1 (6 bases). Germline V gene lookup returns CDR1 SGHDN and CDR2 FVKESK. Deletions cut 3 bases from V and 2 bases from J, with 14 bases between. The CDR3 spans 15 residues. The CDR3 DNA reads TGTGCCAGCAGCCAGGGACACCTGATGGCCTACGAGCAGTACTTC. Residues: CASSQGHLMAYEQYF.

V and J are TRBV9 and TRBJ2-7; weak D call: TRBD2 (6 bases). Looked up from germline, CDR1 is SGDLS and CDR2 is YYNGEE. The CDR3 is 14 amino acids. Trimming took 3 bases from V and 6 from J, leaving 16 bases between them. The CDR3 is CASSGRDDYIEQYF. The CDR3 coding sequence is TGTGCCAGCAGCGGGCGGGACGACTACATCGAGCAGTACTTC.

This rearrangement joins TRBV5-4 to TRBJ2-1; 7 bases are a match to TRBD1. CDR1 is SGHNT and CDR2 is YYREEE in the germline V gene (reference sequence). The CDR3 consists of 15 residues. The V and J ends lost 4 bases and 10 bases, in that order; junction bases with no gene match: 14. The CDR3 DNA reads as TGTGCCAGCAGCCACAGGGGTGGGACGCGCCGAGAGCAGTTCTTC. This codes for CASSHRGGTRREQFF.

The rearrangement links TRBV7-9 to TRBJ1-1, with D hard to call. Germline assignment: CDR1 SEHNR and CDR2 FQNEAQ (reference sequence). With 1 base removed from V and 11 bases from J, the gap between germline ends came to 14 bases. This CDR3 comprises 13 residues. CDR3 loop: CASSLDREGSAFF. The CDR3 DNA reads as TGTGCCAGCAGCTTAGACCGGGAAGGTTCTGCTTTCTTT.

The chain uses TRBV7-9 and TRBJ2-1; 13 nucleotides align to TRBD2. Germline V CDR1 and CDR2: SEHNR, FQNEAQ (reference sequence). The CDR3 contains 15 residues. J gave up 3 bases and V 5 bases, and 1 base lay outside the gene matches. The CDR3 coding sequence is TGTGCCAGCAGCCGGACTAGCGGGGGCTACAATGAGCAGTTCTTC. Its protein product is CASSRTSGGYNEQFF. The variable domain in full, completed from reference TRBV7-9 and TRBJ2-1, reads DTGVSQNPRHKITKRGQNVTFRCDPISEHNRLYWYRQTLGQGPEFLTYFQNEAQLEKSRLLSDRFSAERPKGSFSTLEIQRTEQGDSAMYLCASSRTSGGYNEQFFGPGTRLTVL.